This passage covers 2 T cell receptor beta chains from one sample sequenced in a study of graft-versus-host responses after intestinal transplantation. This table comes from immunoSEQ multiplex PCR, and its TCRdb copy is limited to in-frame clones, with some not included. The repertoire includes 15,000 or so clones, 93% of them detected once, and under 5% sits in the top ten. Specimen: PBMCs, collected 950 to 1,300 days after intestinal transplantation. The receptors were gathered from a human patient who received an intestinal transplant, so some T cells may come from the graft donor.

The J gene is TRBJ1-2, the V gene TRBV9, with 7 positions matching TRBD1. V was clipped by 1 base and J by 2 bases; unmatched bases: 2. Per the germline V gene, CDR1 is SGDLS and CDR2 is YYNGEE. CDR3 length equals 14 residues. The CDR3 loop reads CASSVTGANYGYTF. For the CDR3, the DNA is TGTGCCAGCAGCGTAACAGGGGCAAACTATGGCTACACCTTC.

V gene TRBV9 combines with J gene TRBJ1-6; D gene unclear. The CDR3 runs to 15 residues. Germline lookup yields CDR1 SGDLS and CDR2 YYNGEE. Trimming took off 1 base at V and 2 bases at J, with 7 bases between the two ends. The CDR3 nucleotides read TGTGCCAGCAGCGTATTGGGCACCTATAATTCACCCCTCCACTTT. It yields the protein CASSVLGTYNSPLHF.